The clone carrying this T cell receptor (beta chain) was observed a few times. What it binds is unknown. Per the germline V gene, CDR1 is MNHEY and CDR2 is SVGAGI. Trimming shortened V by 2 bases and J by 8 bases, and 10 bases separated the two germline ends. The CDR3 is 13 residues long. This sample stems from a study of vaccination and CD4 T cells after COVID-19. The treatment here: roughly 11-day PBMC culture with coronavirus spike peptide pools or control peptides (ViraFEST assay). Unexposed donor CD4+ T cells predated the COVID-19 pandemic, collected 2011-2018. Sequencing of the DNA from cultured CD4+ T cells was carried out with the Oncomine TCR Beta short-read assay. TCRdb processed the PCR reads anew with MiXCR; each CDR3 protein has one entry. The sample carries 6,500 to 9,000 distinct CDR3 sequences, 36% recorded once.

Material: CD4+ T cells from blood, cultured in vitro. The chain recombines TRBV6-5 with TRBJ2-1; D gene ambiguous. The clonotype originates from a human donor in good health. The CDR3 here is CASSYPPGDEQFF. The CDR3 bases are TGTGCCAGCAGTTACCCCCCAGGCGATGAGCAGTTCTTC.